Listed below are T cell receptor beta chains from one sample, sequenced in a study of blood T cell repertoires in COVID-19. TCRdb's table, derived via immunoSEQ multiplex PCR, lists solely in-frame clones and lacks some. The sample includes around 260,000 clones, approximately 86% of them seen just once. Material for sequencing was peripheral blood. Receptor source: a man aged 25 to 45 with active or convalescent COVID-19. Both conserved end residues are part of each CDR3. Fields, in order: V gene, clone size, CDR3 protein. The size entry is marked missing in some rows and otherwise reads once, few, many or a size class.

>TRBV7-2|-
CASSLATGVSDTEAFF
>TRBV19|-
CASSPGQGGGYTF
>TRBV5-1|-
CASSLVGQGSSYEQYF
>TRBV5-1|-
CASSPGLTNEKLFF
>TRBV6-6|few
CASSPTGTGAYNEQFF
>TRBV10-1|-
CASSGMKEGGLAGELFF
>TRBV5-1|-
CASSTGGYEQYF
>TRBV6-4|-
CASSLILGSYNEQFF
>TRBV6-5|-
CASSWTVSGNTIYF
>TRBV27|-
CASSLSSNQPQHF
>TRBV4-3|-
CASSQDGRGFGTEAFF
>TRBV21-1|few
CASSNHSGVSTGELFF
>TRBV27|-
CASRSDPTGGVAFF
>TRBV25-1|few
CASSPRGLPEAFF
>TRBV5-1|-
CASSLLAGAPYEQYF
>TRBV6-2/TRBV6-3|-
CASSRVGGALYEQYF
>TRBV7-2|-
CASSLGLGGGEQFF
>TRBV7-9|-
CASIGSGFRETQYF
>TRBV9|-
CASSATGTGEPPLHF
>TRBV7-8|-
CASSFTGDTEAFF
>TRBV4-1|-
CASSYTQGAGEKLFF
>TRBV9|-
CASSVSLQTYGYTF
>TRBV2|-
CASSEMQGLGGYTF
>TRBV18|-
CASSPRGDSNQPQHF
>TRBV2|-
CASGSGWDIFFTEAFF
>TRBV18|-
CASSPSTGGSNEKLFF
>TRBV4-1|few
CASSQEVWRQSYSGNTIYF
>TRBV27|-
CASSPARSGNNEQFF
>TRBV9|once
CASSVGLAGGNEQFF
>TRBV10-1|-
CASSESVLAKADTQYF
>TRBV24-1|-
CATSEGENTEAFF
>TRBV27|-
CASSLGAGQRFQETQYF
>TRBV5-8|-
CASSDRMDRSGYTF
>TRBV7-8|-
CASSSTAGNEQFF
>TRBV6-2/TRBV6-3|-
CASSYQQTEAFF
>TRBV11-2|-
CASSLVGDRLHF
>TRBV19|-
CASSGTPNGNTEAFF
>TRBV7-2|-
CASSFSQGGNEKLFF
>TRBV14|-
CASSAWRGDRGYEQYF
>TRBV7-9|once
CASSLVAYTQYF
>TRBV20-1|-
CSASSDSDEKLFF
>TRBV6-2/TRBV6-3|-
CASSYIGTNNSPLHF
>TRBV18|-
CASSPRGAWGVGTGELFF
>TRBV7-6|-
CASSLYLGLAGDSTDTQYF
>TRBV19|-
CASSIFSGLNTEAFF
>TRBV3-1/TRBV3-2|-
CASSQPGPWEQYF
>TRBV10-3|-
CAISEPAGDYNEQFF
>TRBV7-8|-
CASTEGFGSNYGYTF
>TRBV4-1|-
CASSYRAGAPSEQYF